This T cell receptor (beta chain) was identified during a study of T cells in Graves' hyperthyroidism and ophthalmopathy. The study's findings and limits: Among clonotypes expanded in thyroid above 0.001, most were also found in blood.

CDR1 SGHRS and CDR2 YFSETQ come from the germline V gene. The V end was cut by 3 bases, the J end by 0 bases, with 6 bases between. The CDR3 has 13 residues. Amplification targeted TCR beta CDR3 regions from RNA transcripts. TCR CDR3 underwent first-round RT-PCR with the HTBI primer set. TCRdb reprocessed the multiplex PCR reads via MiXCR and lists one record per CDR3 protein. The sample lists a few hundred thousand distinct CDR3 sequences; 15% to 20% were seen once. Diagnosis of hyperthyroidism was new in patients aged 18 to 65, and its duration was under 2 months. Based on clinical symptoms, serum thyroxine and TRAb, thyroid ultrasound and orbital computed tomography, diagnoses were reached. As regards this clonotype: Its antigen remains unidentified.

V and J are TRBV5-1 and TRBJ1-1; no definite D call. This receptor was identified in a woman aged 50 to 60 with Graves' hyperthyroidism. The sequencing sample was made of blood. The CDR3 DNA follows: TGCGCCAGCAGCTCCCTCATGAACACTGAAGCTTTCTTT. Amino acid sequence: CASSSLMNTEAFF.